This T cell receptor beta chain was observed in a study of molecular identifiers for immune sequencing clone quantification. Naive CD8 library inputs spanned about 19,000 to 1,000,000 sorted cells and 10%, 30% or 50% RNA. For naive CD8 T cells, sorting used the CD8+CD4-CCR7+CD45RA+ phenotype. In its sample, this clonotype was seen many times. Its target is unknown. Study-wide points: Clones that exceeded 20 RNA copies held over 97% of effector molecules, yet under 1% in naive cells. Jurkat TCR RNA that was spiked in from one cell was reportedly detectable among one million naive cells.

Each CDR3 protein gets one entry after TCRdb re-called the PCR reads with MiXCR. The data contain about 630,000 distinct CDR3 sequences, roughly 25% of them singletons. Material for sequencing was naive CD8+ T cells from blood, with Jurkat cell RNA spiked in. Specified subset: FACS-sorted CD8+CD4-CCR7+CD45RA+ naive T cells. This TCR came from a human donor in good health. Some libraries in this study had Jurkat cell RNA spiked in.

The CDR3 region is CASSRLLRFGDVDTEAFF. In DNA form, the CDR3 reads TGTGCCAGCAGCAGACTCCTCCGATTTGGGGATGTGGACACTGAAGCTTTCTTT. This chain uses TRBV6-2 or TRBV6-3 with TRBJ1-1; the D is unclear. V lost 6 bases and J 3 bases, leaving 26 bases between the germline ends. CDR1 is MNHEY, CDR2 SVGEGT, per germline. The CDR3 is made up of 18 amino acids.